These T cell receptor beta chains were read from a single sample in a study of blood T cell repertoires in COVID-19. Measured with immunoSEQ multiplex PCR; TCRdb has only the in-frame clones, and not every one. The data show about 85,000 clones, around 90% seen once. Sample: peripheral blood. These receptors were obtained from a man aged 50-59 years with acute or convalescent COVID-19. CDR3s include the opening cysteine and the closing phenylalanine or tryptophan. A D gene is named only where the DNA matches it firmly. Expanded clones are given a class, and other clones once, few, many or no size at all.

j_gene | v_gene | d_gene | abundance | CDR3nt | CDR3aa
TRBJ1-1 | TRBV5-1 | - | - | TGCGCCAGCAGCCTACAGATCATGAACACTGAAGCTTTCTTT | CASSLQIMNTEAFF
TRBJ2-4 | TRBV19 | - | - | TGTGCCAGTAGTGTCGGACAGCCCGCCAAAAACATTCAGTACTTC | CASSVGQPAKNIQYF
TRBJ1-1 | TRBV4-3 | - | - | TGCGCCAGCAGCCCCCAAGGGGCATTCGCCACTGAAGCTTTCTTT | CASSPQGAFATEAFF
TRBJ2-2 | TRBV5-4 | TRBD2 | - | TGTGCCAGCAGCGGGACTAAGAACACCGGGGAGCTGTTTTTT | CASSGTKNTGELFF
TRBJ2-2 | TRBV19 | TRBD1 | - | TGTGCCAGTAGTCTCCCAGGGGGCCGCGCCGGGGAGCTGTTTTTT | CASSLPGGRAGELFF
TRBJ2-2 | TRBV30 | - | - | TGTGCCTGGAGCGCCCGGGGTTACACCGGGGAGCTGTTTTTT | CAWSARGYTGELFF
TRBJ2-3 | TRBV5-4 | - | once | TGTGCCAGCAGCAGGTCAGGTAGCACAGATACGCAGTATTTT | CASSRSGSTDTQYF
TRBJ1-6 | TRBV5-5 | - | - | TGTGCCAGCAGCTTCGGTCAGGGAGGGTCACCCCTCCACTTT | CASSFGQGGSPLHF
TRBJ2-2 | TRBV3-1/TRBV3-2 | TRBD2 | - | TGTGCCAGCAGCCACGGAAGCGGGGGGGCCCACGGGGAGCTGTTTTTT | CASSHGSGGAHGELFF
TRBJ2-3 | TRBV13 | - | - | TGTGCCAGCAGCTTTTCCCCCCACAGGGCCAGCGGAGATACGCAGTATTTT | CASSFSPHRASGDTQYF
TRBJ2-1 | TRBV9 | - | few | TGTGCCAGCAGCCCCGGAAGTTGGGGGCACGATGAGCAGTTCTTC | CASSPGSWGHDEQFF
TRBJ2-2 | TRBV5-5 | TRBD1 | - | TGTGCCAGCAGCTCGTACTGGGCAGGGGGCTCGACCGGGGAGCTGTTTTTT | CASSSYWAGGSTGELFF
TRBJ2-1 | TRBV29-1 | - | - | TGCAGCGTTGACCCCGTTCTAGCCGGGGAGCAGTTCTTC | CSVDPVLAGEQFF
TRBJ1-1 | TRBV5-5 | - | - | TGTGCCAGCAGCTTAGGGAGGAACACTGAAGCTTTCTTT | CASSLGRNTEAFF
TRBJ2-5 | TRBV18 | - | - | TGTGCCAGCTCACCTAACCCCACGACAGGGAGGCAAGAGACCCAGTACTTC | CASSPNPTTGRQETQYF
TRBJ2-5 | TRBV9 | - | - | TGTGCCAGCAGCCCCAGGGGGGTGAAGACCCAGTACTTC | CASSPRGVKTQYF
TRBJ2-3 | TRBV19 | TRBD2 | - | TGTGCCAGTAGTAGGGTAGCGGGAGAGCTAAGCACAGATACGCAGTATTTT | CASSRVAGELSTDTQYF
TRBJ1-1 | TRBV7-7 | - | - | TGTGCCGGTTCCCCTTACAGGCAGGCCAGGGCTGAAGCTTTCTTT | CAGSPYRQARAEAFF
TRBJ1-1 | TRBV6-6 | - | - | TGTGCCAGCAGCACCAGGGGGAACACTGAAGCTTTCTTT | CASSTRGNTEAFF
TRBJ1-1 | TRBV27 | - | - | TGTGCCAGCATCCCTTCACGGGGATCGAACACTGAAGCTTTCTTT | CASIPSRGSNTEAFF
TRBJ2-1 | TRBV7-9 | TRBD2 | - | TGTGCCAGCAGCCCACGACTAGCGGGAGGAAATGAGCAGTTCTTC | CASSPRLAGGNEQFF
TRBJ2-7 | TRBV4-1 | TRBD2 | - | TGCGCCAGCAGCCAAGAGACTAGCGGGAGGGCCGTGACCTACGAGCAGTACTTC | CASSQETSGRAVTYEQYF
TRBJ1-4 | TRBV18 | TRBD1 | - | TGTGCCAGCTCGCCCACAGGGGGAAGTGAAAAACTGTTTTTT | CASSPTGGSEKLFF
TRBJ2-3 | TRBV15 | - | - | TGTGCCACCAGCAGGACTCCGGGACAATGGGCTGGAGATACGCAGTATTTT | CATSRTPGQWAGDTQYF
TRBJ1-3 | TRBV6-5 | TRBD1 | - | TGTGCCAGCAGTCTCAGGGGGGTGGGAAACACCATATATTTT | CASSLRGVGNTIYF
TRBJ1-2 | TRBV6-5 | TRBD1 | once | TGTGCCAGCGGGGGGGACAGGCTCTATGGCTACACCTTC | CASGGDRLYGYTF
TRBJ2-2 | TRBV27 | TRBD1 | - | TGTGCCAGCAGGGACAGGGGGCTGTCCGGGGAGCTGTTTTTT | CASRDRGLSGELFF
TRBJ1-4 | TRBV25-1 | TRBD1 | - | TGTGCCAGCAGTCCACAGGGGCAGTGGAAACTGTTTTTT | CASSPQGQWKLFF
TRBJ2-5 | TRBV4-1 | - | - | TGCGCCAGCAGCCAAGAGGAGCGGGAGACCCAGTACTTC | CASSQEERETQYF
TRBJ2-1 | TRBV5-1 | - | - | TGCGCCAGCAGGGGCGGGGAGAATGAGCAGTTCTTC | CASRGGENEQFF
TRBJ2-2 | TRBV21-1 | - | - | TGTGCCAGCAGCAACCACCCCTTCCGGGGGGGCTTAAGCGGGGAGCTGTTTTTT | CASSNHPFRGGLSGELFF
TRBJ2-5 | TRBV18 | - | - | TGTGCCAGCTCACCAACCATTACGGGGGAGACCCAGTACTTC | CASSPTITGETQYF
TRBJ2-2 | TRBV6-2/TRBV6-3 | TRBD1 | - | TGTGCCAGCAGTTCCTATTGGGGACAGGGGAGCACCGGGGAGCTGTTTTTT | CASSSYWGQGSTGELFF